The 8 T cell receptor beta chains below all came from one sample that was sequenced in a study of Graves' ophthalmopathy and Graves' hyperthyroidism. Amplification targeted the TCR beta CDR3 regions, with RNA transcripts as the source material. Second-round multiplex PCR came after first-round RT-PCR with HTBI primers. MiXCR, applied by TCRdb to the multiplex PCR reads, yields one record per CDR3 protein. This sample has about 1.2 million distinct CDR3 sequences, with about 40% found just once. Specimen: peripheral blood or thyroid tissue (not recorded which). These receptors all come from an adult man with Graves' hyperthyroidism.

This clonotype has a count of ten or more. V and J are TRBV4-3 and TRBJ1-2; perhaps TRBD1 as D (6 bases). This CDR3 has 15 amino acids. Germline lookup yields CDR1 LGHNA and CDR2 YSLEER. Trimming removed 1 base at V and 5 bases at J, with 14 bases between. The CDR3 is CASSQAGGAWYGYTF. For the CDR3, the DNA is TGCGCCAGCAGCCAAGCGGGGGGCGCTTGGTATGGCTACACCTTC.

This clonotype was found many times. The chain employs TRBV7-3 and TRBJ2-5; 9 bases fit TRBD1. Germline CDR1 is SGHTA and CDR2 is FQGTGA. The CDR3 sequence is 15 residues long. V was clipped by 5 bases and J by 5 bases; unmatched bases: 9. CDR3 amino acids: CASSTGTGFGETQYF. The CDR3 DNA is TGTGCCAGCAGCACCGGGACAGGGTTTGGTGAGACCCAGTACTTC.

This clonotype came up many times. V gene TRBV20-1 combines with J gene TRBJ2-7; 8 nucleotides match TRBD1. The CDR3 is 15 residues long. Losses at the gene ends were 5 bases for V and 4 bases for J; bases not matched to a gene: 13. CDR1 and CDR2 (germline): DFQATT, SNEGSKA (reference sequence). CDR3 sequence (DNA): TGCAGTGCTTACCCCGGAGACAGGGGAGGATACGAGCAGTACTTC. It specifies CSAYPGDRGGYEQYF.

This clonotype came up once. This likely comes from a read error, as the CDR3 has no conserved phenylalanine or tryptophan at its end. The DNA is omitted, as the CDR3 cannot be located on it reliably, and the CDR3 follows TCRdb's listing. The CDR3 sequence is CSVVGGSSYNELRI. This chain links TRBV29-1 with TRBJ2-1. From germline, CDR1 is SQVTM and CDR2 ANQGSEA. The CDR3 extends over 14 residues, inclusive of both ends.

The chain joins TRBV10-3 to TRBJ1-5; D possibly corresponds to TRBD1 (5 bases). Germline V lookup: CDR1 ENHRY, CDR2 SYGVKD. Between the trimmed V and J ends, which lost 10 bases and 6 bases, there was a span of 13 bases. The CDR3 is made up of 12 amino acids. DNA for the CDR3: TGTGCCAGCACAGGCGGCCCTCAGCCCCAGCATTTT. This gives the protein CASTGGPQPQHF.

This rearrangement joins TRBV6-1 to TRBJ1-2; TRBD1 is a possible D gene (5 bases). The CDR3 consists of 13 residues. V dropped 6 bases and J dropped 6 bases, with 14 bases sitting between them. In germline, CDR1 is MNHNS, CDR2 SASEGT. The CDR3 sequence is CASSSATANGYTF. The CDR3 nucleotides are TGTGCCAGCAGCTCCGCGACAGCCAATGGCTACACCTTC.

The gene calls are TRBV20-1 and TRBJ1-5; D not resolved. The germline CDR1 and CDR2 sequences are DFQATT and SNEGSKA (reference sequence). CDR3 length: 13 amino acids. Trimming removed 3 bases from V and 9 bases from J, with 15 bases in between. CDR3 protein: CSASVRADGPQHF. The CDR3 nucleotides are TGCAGTGCTAGTGTAAGGGCGGATGGGCCCCAGCATTTT.

This clonotype was detected a few times. Because it lacks the conserved phenylalanine or tryptophan at the end, this CDR3 is likely a read error. The V gene is TRBV20-1, the J gene TRBJ2-7; 7 bases are shared with TRBD1. Trimming cost V 2 bases and J 1 base; bases outside gene matches: 2. CDR3 size: 13 residues. Per germline, CDR1 DFQATT and CDR2 SNEGSKA (reference sequence). The CDR3 region has the DNA TGCAGTGCTAGACCGGGACAGTCCTACGAGCAGTACTTA. Amino acids: CSARPGQSYEQYL.